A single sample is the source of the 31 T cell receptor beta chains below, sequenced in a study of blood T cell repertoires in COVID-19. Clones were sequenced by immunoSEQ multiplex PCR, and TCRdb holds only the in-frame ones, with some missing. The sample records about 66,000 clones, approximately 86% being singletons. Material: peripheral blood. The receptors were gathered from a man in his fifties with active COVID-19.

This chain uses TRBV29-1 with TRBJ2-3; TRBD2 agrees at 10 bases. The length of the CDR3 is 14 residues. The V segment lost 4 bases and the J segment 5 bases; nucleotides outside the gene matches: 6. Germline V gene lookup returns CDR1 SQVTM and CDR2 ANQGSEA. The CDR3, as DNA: TGCAGCGTTGCAGCGGGAGGGCCTATAGATACGCAGTATTTT. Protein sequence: CSVAAGGPIDTQYF.

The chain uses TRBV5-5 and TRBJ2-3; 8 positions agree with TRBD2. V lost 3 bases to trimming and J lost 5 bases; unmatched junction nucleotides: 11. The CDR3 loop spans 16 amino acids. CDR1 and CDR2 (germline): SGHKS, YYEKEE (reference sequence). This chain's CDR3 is CASSYASGSLEDTQYF. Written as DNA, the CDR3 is TGTGCCAGCAGCTACGCGAGCGGGAGTCTAGAAGATACGCAGTATTTT.

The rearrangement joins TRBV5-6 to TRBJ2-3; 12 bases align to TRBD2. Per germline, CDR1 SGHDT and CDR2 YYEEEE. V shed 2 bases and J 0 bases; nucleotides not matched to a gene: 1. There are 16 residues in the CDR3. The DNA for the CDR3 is TGTGCCAGCAGCTTCGGACTAGCGGGGAGCACAGATACGCAGTATTTT. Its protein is CASSFGLAGSTDTQYF. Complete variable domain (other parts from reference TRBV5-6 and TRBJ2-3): DAGVTQSPTHLIKTRGQQVTLRCSPKSGHDTVSWYQQALGQGPQFIFQYYEEEERQRGNFPDRFSGHQFPNYSSELNVNALLLGDSALYLCASSFGLAGSTDTQYFGPGTRLTVL.

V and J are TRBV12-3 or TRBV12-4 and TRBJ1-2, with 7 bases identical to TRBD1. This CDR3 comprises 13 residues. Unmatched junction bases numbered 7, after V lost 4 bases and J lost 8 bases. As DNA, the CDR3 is TGTGCCAGCAGTTCATACAGGGGTGGCGGCTACACCTTC. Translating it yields CASSSYRGGGYTF.

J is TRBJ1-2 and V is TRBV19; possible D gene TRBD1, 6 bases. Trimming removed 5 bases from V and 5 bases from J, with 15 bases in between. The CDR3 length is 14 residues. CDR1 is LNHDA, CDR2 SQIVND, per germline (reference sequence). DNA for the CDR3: TGTGCCAGTAGTGTGACAGGACGAAGATATGGCTACACCTTC. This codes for CASSVTGRRYGYTF.

CDR3 nucleotide sequence: TGTGCCAGCAGCGAGGGGGTGACTTCGAGGAACACTGAAGCTTTCTTT. It translates to CASSEGVTSRNTEAFF. This rearrangement joins TRBV5-6 to TRBJ1-1; perhaps TRBD1 as D (6 bases). Germline V CDR1 and CDR2: SGHDT, YYEEEE. The CDR3 extends over 16 amino acids. Trimming shortened V by 4 bases and J by 1 base, and 17 bases separated the two germline ends.

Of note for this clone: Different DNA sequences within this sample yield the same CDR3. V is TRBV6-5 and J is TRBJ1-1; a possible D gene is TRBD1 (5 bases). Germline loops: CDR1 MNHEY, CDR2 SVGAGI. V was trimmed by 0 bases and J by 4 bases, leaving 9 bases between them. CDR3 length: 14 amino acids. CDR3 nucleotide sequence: TGTGCCAGCAGTTACTCTGGGGGGAGCACTGAAGCTTTCTTT. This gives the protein CASSYSGGSTEAFF.

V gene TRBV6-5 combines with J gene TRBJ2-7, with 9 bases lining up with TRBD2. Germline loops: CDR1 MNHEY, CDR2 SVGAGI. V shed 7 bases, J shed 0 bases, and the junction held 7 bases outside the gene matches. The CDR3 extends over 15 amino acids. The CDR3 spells CASTSSGDSSYEQYF. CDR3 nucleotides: TGTGCCAGCACATCTAGCGGGGATAGCTCCTACGAGCAGTACTTC.

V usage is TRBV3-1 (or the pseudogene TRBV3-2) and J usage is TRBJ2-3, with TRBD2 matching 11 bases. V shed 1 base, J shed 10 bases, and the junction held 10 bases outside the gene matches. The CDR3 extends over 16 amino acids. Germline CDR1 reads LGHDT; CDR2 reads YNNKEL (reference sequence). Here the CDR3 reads CASSQGLGLAGGSQYF. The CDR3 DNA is TGTGCCAGCAGCCAAGGACTTGGTCTAGCGGGAGGCTCGCAGTATTTT.

The CDR3 spells CASSQVYIGTSGRNEQFF. In DNA, the CDR3 is TGTGCCAGCAGCCAAGTCTATATCGGGACTAGCGGCCGCAATGAGCAGTTCTTC. The chain has TRBV3-1 (or the pseudogene TRBV3-2) and TRBJ2-1, with 11 bases aligning to TRBD2. This CDR3 has 18 residues. The ends lost 1 base at V and 6 bases at J; junction bases unmatched: 11. From germline, CDR1 is LGHDT and CDR2 YNNKEL (reference sequence).

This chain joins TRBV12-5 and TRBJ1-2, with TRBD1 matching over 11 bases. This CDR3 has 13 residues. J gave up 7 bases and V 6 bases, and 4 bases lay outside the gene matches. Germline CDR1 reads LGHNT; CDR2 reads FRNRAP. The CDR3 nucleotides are TGTGCTAGTGGCCTGGACAGGGGGCTTGGCTACACCTTC. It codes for CASGLDRGLGYTF.

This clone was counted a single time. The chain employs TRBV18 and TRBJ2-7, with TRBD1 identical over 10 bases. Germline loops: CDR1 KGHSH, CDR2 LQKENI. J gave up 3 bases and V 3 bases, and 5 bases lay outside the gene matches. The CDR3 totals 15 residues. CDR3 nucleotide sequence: TGTGCCAGCTCACCCGGGACAGGGGTATTCTACGAGCAGTACGTC. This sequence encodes CASSPGTGVFYEQYV.

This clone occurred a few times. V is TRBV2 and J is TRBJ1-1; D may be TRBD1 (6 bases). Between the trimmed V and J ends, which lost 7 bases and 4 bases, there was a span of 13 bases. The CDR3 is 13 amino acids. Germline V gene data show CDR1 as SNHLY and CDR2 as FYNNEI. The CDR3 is CASNQRGSTEAFF. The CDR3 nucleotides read TGTGCCAGCAACCAAAGGGGGAGCACTGAAGCTTTCTTT.

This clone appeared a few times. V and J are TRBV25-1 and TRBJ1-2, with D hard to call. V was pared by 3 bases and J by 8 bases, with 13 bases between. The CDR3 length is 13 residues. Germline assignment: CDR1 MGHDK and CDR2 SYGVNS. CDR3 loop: CASSEQGREGYTF. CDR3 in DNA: TGTGCCAGCAGTGAGCAAGGACGGGAAGGCTACACCTTC.

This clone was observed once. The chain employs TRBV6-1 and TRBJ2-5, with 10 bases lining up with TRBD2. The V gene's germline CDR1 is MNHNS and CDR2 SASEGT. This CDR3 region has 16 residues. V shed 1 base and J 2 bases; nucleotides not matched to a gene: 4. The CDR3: CASSEGEREGQETQYF. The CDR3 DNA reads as TGTGCCAGCAGTGAAGGGGAGCGGGAGGGACAAGAGACCCAGTACTTC.

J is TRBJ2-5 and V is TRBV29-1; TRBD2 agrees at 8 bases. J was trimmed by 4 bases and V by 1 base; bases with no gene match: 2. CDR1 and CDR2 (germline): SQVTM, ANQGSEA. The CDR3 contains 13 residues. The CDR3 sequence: CSVEVAGGETQYF. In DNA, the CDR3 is TGCAGCGTTGAAGTGGCGGGGGGAGAGACCCAGTACTTC.

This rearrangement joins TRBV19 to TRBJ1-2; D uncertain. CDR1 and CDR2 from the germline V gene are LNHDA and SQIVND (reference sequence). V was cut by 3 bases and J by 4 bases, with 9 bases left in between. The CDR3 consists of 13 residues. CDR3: CASSIPNSYGYTF. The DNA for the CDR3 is TGTGCCAGTAGTATCCCCAACAGCTATGGCTACACCTTC.

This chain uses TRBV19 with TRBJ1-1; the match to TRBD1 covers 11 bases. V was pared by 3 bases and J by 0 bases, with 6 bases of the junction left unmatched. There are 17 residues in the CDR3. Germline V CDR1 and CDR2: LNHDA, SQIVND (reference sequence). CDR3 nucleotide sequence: TGTGCCAGTAGTATCTATGGACAGGGGGCCTTGAACACTGAAGCTTTCTTT. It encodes CASSIYGQGALNTEAFF. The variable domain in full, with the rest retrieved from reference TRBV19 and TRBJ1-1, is DGGITQSPKYLFRKEGQNVTLSCEQNLNHDAMYWYRQDPGQGLRLIYYSQIVNDFQKGDIAEGYSVSREKKESFPLTVTSAQKNPTAFYLCASSIYGQGALNTEAFFGQGTRLTVV.

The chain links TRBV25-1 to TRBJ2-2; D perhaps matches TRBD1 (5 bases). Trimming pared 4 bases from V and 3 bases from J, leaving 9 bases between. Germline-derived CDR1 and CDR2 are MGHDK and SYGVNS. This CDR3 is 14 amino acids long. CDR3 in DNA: TGTGCCAGCAGTGTCAGGGTTGACACCGGGGAGCTGTTTTTT. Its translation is CASSVRVDTGELFF.

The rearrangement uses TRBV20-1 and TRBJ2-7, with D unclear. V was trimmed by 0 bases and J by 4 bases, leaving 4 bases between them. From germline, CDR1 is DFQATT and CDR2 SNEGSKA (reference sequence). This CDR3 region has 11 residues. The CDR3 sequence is CSARETYEQYF. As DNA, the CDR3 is TGCAGTGCTAGAGAAACTTACGAGCAGTACTTC.

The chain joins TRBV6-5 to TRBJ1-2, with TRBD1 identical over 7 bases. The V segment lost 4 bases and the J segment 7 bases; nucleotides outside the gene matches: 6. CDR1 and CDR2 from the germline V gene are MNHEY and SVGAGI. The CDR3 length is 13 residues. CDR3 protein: CASSSDRDGGYTF. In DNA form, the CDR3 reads TGTGCCAGCAGTTCAGACAGGGACGGTGGCTACACCTTC.

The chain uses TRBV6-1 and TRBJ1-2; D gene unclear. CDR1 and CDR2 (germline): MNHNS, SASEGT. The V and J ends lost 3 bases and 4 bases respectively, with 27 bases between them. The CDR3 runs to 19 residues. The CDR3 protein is CASSETLSSSLRVGYGYTF. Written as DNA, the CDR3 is TGTGCCAGCAGTGAGACTTTGTCATCCTCTTTACGGGTCGGCTATGGCTACACCTTC.

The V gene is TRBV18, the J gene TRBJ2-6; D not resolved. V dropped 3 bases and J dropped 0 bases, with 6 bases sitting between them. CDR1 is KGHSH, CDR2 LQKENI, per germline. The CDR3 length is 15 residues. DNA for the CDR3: TGTGCCAGCTCACCCCCCCGCTCTGGGGCCAACGTCCTGACTTTC. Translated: CASSPPRSGANVLTF.

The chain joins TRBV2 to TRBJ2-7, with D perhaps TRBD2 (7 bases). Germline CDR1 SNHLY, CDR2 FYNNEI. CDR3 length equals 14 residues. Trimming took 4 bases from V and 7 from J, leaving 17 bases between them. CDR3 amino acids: CASSVGTTTGEQYF. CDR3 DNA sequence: TGTGCCAGCAGTGTCGGGACTACCACAGGGGAGCAGTACTTC.

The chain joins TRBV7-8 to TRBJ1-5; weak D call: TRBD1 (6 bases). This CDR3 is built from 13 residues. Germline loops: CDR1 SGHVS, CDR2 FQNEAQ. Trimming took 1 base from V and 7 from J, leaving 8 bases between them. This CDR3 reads CASSLVGQQPQHF. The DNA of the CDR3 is TGTGCCAGCAGCTTAGTGGGACAACAGCCCCAGCATTTT.

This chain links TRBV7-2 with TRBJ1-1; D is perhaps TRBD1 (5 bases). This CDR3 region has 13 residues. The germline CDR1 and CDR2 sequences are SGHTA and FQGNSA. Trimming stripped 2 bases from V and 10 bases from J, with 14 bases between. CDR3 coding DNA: TGTGCCAGCAGCTTAACAGTGCGGGGGGGAGCTTTCTTT. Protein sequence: CASSLTVRGGAFF.

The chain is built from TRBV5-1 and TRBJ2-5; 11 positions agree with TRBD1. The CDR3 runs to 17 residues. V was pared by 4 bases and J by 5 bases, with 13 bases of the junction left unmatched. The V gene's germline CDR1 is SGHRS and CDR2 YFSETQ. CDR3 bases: TGCGCCAGCAGCCCCATAGGAGGGACAGGGGGTTTTGAGACCCAGTACTTC. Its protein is CASSPIGGTGGFETQYF.

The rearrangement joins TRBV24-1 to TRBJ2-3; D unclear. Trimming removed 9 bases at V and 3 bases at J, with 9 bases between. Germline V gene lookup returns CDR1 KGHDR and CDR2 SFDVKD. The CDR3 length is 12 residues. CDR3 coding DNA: TGTGCCACCCTGAGTTTTACAGATACGCAGTATTTT. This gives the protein CATLSFTDTQYF.

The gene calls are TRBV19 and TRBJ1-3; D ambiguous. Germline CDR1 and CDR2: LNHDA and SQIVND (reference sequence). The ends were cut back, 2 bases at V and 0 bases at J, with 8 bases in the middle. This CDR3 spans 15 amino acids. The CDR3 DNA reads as TGTGCCAGTAGTATACGGGGATCCTCTGGAAACACCATATATTTT. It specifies CASSIRGSSGNTIYF. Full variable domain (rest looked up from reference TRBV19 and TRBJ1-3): DGGITQSPKYLFRKEGQNVTLSCEQNLNHDAMYWYRQDPGQGLRLIYYSQIVNDFQKGDIAEGYSVSREKKESFPLTVTSAQKNPTAFYLCASSIRGSSGNTIYFGEGSWLTVV.

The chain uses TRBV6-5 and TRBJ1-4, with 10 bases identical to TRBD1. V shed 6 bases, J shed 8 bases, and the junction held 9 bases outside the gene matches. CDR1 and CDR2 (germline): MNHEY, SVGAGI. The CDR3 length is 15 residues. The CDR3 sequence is CASSTTGGGGEKLFF. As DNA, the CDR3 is TGTGCCAGCAGCACGACAGGGGGCGGTGGGGAAAAACTGTTTTTT.

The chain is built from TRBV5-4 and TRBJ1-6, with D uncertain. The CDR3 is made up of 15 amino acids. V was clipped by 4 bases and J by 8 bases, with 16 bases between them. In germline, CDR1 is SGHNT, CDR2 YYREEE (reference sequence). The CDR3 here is CASSEDYPGDSPLHF. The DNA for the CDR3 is TGTGCCAGCAGCGAGGACTACCCCGGCGATTCACCCCTCCACTTT.